This T cell receptor beta chain was identified during a study of cytomegalovirus exposure and HLA in healthy donors. Study results and caveats: There were reportedly fewer N-insertions in an Asian-associated ancestry cluster than the roughly 670-donor mean, in a later analysis. It was confirmed in vitro that three of the CMV-associated chains were specific for CMV antigens.

PCR amplification relied on 60 Vbeta primers (plus 13 Jbeta primers). The table came from immunoSEQ multiplex PCR; TCRdb's copy has only in-frame clones and leaves some out. The sample holds fewer than 200,000 clones, approximately 81% seen once. A word on this clone: The antigen is unknown.

The TCR comes from a woman in her late teens or twenties in good health and CMV-seronegative. The sample was PBMCs.

As DNA, the CDR3 is TGTGCCAGTAGCCCAGGGCTGGCAAACATTCAGTACTTC. Translating it yields CASSPGLANIQYF. The rearrangement links TRBV19 to TRBJ2-4; perhaps TRBD1 as D (5 bases). The germline gives CDR1 LNHDA, CDR2 SQIVND (reference sequence). Trimming stripped 6 bases from V and 6 bases from J, with 12 bases between. The CDR3 has 13 residues.